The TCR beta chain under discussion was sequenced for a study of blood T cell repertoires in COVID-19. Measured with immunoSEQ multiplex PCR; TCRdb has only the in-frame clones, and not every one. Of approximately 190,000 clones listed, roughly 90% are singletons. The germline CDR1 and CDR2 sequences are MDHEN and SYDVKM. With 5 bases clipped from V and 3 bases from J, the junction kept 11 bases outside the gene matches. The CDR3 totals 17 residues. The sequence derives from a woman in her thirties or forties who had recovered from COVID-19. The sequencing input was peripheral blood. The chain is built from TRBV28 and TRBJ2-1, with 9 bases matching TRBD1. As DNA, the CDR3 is TGTGCCAGCAGTCCGATTGGGGGACAGGGTCTCTACAATGAGCAGTTCTTC. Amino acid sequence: CASSPIGGQGLYNEQFF.